These 19 T cell receptor beta chains were all obtained from the same sample, sequenced in a study of read filtering for tumor transcriptome and immune sequencing. This library used roughly 430 ng RNA and molecular barcoded adaptors spanning alpha/delta and beta/gamma chains. Each CDR3 protein is one row after TCRdb ran MiXCR on the reads. The data show more than 55,000 distinct CDR3 sequences, 15% to 20% seen once. The specimen was a population of CD138-negative cells sorted from bone marrow. These receptors all come from a donor at least 40 years old with multiple myeloma.

This clonotype came up many times. This chain connects TRBV5-1 to TRBJ2-7, with D tentatively TRBD1 or TRBD2 (5 bases each). This CDR3 contains 14 residues. V lost 3 bases and J lost 2, with 12 bases in between. Per the germline V gene, CDR1 is SGHRS and CDR2 is YFSETQ. The CDR3 region is CASSSGTGTYEQYF. In DNA form, the CDR3 reads TGCGCCAGCAGCTCCGGGACGGGGACCTACGAGCAGTACTTC.

This clonotype was seen many times. The genes are TRBV12-2 and TRBJ1-4; the table's D call of TRBD1 was not tested on the DNA. TRBV12-2 is designated a pseudogene. CDR3 length equals 16 residues. The CDR3 sequence: CASRPDRQGLNEKLFF. The CDR3 bases are TGTGCAAGTCGCCCGGACCGACAGGGGCTAAATGAAAAACTGTTTTTT.

This chain connects TRBV11-2 to TRBJ2-4; a weak D match, TRBD1 (6 bases). The CDR3 sequence is 14 residues long. In germline, CDR1 is SGHAT, CDR2 FQNNGV. V dropped 7 bases and J dropped 3 bases, with 13 bases sitting between them. CDR3 DNA sequence: TGTGCCAGCATCCAGGGGTTAGGCAAAAACATTCAGTACTTC. This codes for CASIQGLGKNIQYF.

This clonotype was detected a few times. The V gene is TRBV6-5, the J gene TRBJ2-1; tentative D call: TRBD2 (6 bases). Trimming removed 5 bases at V and 6 bases at J, with 11 bases between. The germline gives CDR1 MNHEY, CDR2 SVGAGI. There are 13 residues in the CDR3. Written as DNA, the CDR3 is TGTGCCAGCAGTCTAGCGCCTCGCAATGAGCAGTTCTTC. This codes for CASSLAPRNEQFF.

This clonotype was seen ten or more times. This chain links TRBV7-9 with TRBJ2-7, with 7 bases matching TRBD1. CDR3 size: 14 residues. V shed 7 bases, J shed 7 bases, and the junction held 13 bases outside the gene matches. The germline V gene encodes CDR1 SEHNR and CDR2 FQNEAQ (reference sequence). The CDR3 DNA is TGTGCCAGCACCCCGGCAGGGGGATTACGAGAGCAGTACTTC. Protein product: CASTPAGGLREQYF.

This clonotype was seen only a few times. This CDR3 reads CASRRTGNNEQFF. Here the CDR3 DNA reads TGTGCCAGCAGGAGGACAGGGAACAATGAGCAGTTCTTC. The chain has TRBV6-5 and TRBJ2-1; TRBD1 matches 8 bases. The length of the CDR3 is 13 residues. The germline V gene has CDR1 MNHEY and CDR2 SVGAGI. The junction had 3 bases not matched to a gene; V was cut back by 6 bases and J by 5 bases.

This clonotype was found many times. The rearrangement joins TRBV4-2 to TRBJ1-2; weak D call: TRBD1 (5 bases). This CDR3 has 15 amino acids. Trimming left V 1 base short and J 8 bases short, with 17 bases between. Germline CDR1 is LGHNA and CDR2 is YNFKEQ. Written as DNA, the CDR3 is TGTGCCAGCAGCCAAGTGAAGGACACTGCGTCCGGCTACACCTTC. Translation gives CASSQVKDTASGYTF.

The rearrangement uses TRBV6-1 and TRBJ2-4; 7 nucleotides match TRBD2. V was clipped by 3 bases and J by 7 bases; unmatched bases: 9. Germline assignment: CDR1 MNHNS and CDR2 SASEGT. The CDR3 is 15 residues long. The CDR3: CASSELGGGWNIQYF. The CDR3, as DNA: TGTGCCAGCAGTGAGCTTGGGGGGGGTTGGAACATTCAGTACTTC.

This clonotype was seen many times. This chain links TRBV6-2 or TRBV6-3 with TRBJ2-2; D tentatively fits TRBD1 or TRBD2 (5 bases each). This CDR3 comprises 16 residues. The V end lost 5 bases, the J end lost 3 bases, and 16 bases lay between the germline ends. CDR1 is MNHEY and CDR2 is SVGEGT in the germline V gene. CDR3 sequence (DNA): TGTGCCAGCAGTGACCGGGTGGGGACCTACACCGGGGAGCTGTTTTTT. Protein sequence: CASSDRVGTYTGELFF.

In regard to this clonotype: Being one base from a much bigger clone, this may be a read error. The chain links TRBV4-1 to TRBJ2-7, with D possibly being TRBD1 (5 bases). The CDR3 consists of 16 residues. Trimming left V 0 bases short and J 8 bases short, with 20 bases between. Germline CDR1 reads MGHRA; CDR2 reads YSYEKL. CDR3 sequence (DNA): TGCGCCAGCAGCCAAGAAATGGGGCTCGGTGTTAGGAAGCAGTACTTC. Translating it yields CASSQEMGLGVRKQYF.

In this sample, this clonotype turned up many times. The rearrangement links TRBV7-9 to TRBJ1-6, with TRBD1 as a possible D gene (5 bases). V was pared by 5 bases and J by 6 bases, with 14 bases between. CDR1 is SEHNR, CDR2 FQNEAQ, per germline (reference sequence). CDR3 length: 15 amino acids. DNA of the CDR3: TGTGCCAGCAGCCCCGGAGCGGGGGGTAATTCACCCCTCCACTTT. Encoded protein: CASSPGAGGNSPLHF. The full variable domain, in which reference TRBV7-9 and TRBJ1-6 provide the parts outside the CDR3, is DTGVSQNPRHKITKRGQNVTFRCDPISEHNRLYWYRQTLGQGPEFLTYFQNEAQLEKSRLLSDRFSAERPKGSFSTLEIQRTEQGDSAMYLCASSPGAGGNSPLHFGNGTRLTVT.

This clonotype was recorded many times. The chain links TRBV19 to TRBJ1-4, with unresolved D. This CDR3 spans 12 amino acids. Germline V CDR1 and CDR2: LNHDA, SQIVND (reference sequence). V gave up 6 bases and J gave up 6 bases, with 8 bases separating them. CDR3 sequence reads: CASSPDDEKLFF. CDR3 bases: TGTGCCAGTAGCCCGGATGATGAAAAACTGTTTTTT.

Concerning this clonotype: It is likely a read error: a sequence one base away is far more abundant. J is TRBJ1-6 and V is TRBV4-2; no definite D call. The J call could be wrong; TRBJ1-1 is a better fit for the DNA end. The CDR3 spans 15 residues. Germline lookup yields CDR1 LGHNA and CDR2 YNFKEQ. CDR3 nucleotide sequence: TGTGCCAGCAGCCAAGACCCCTTATCGAGCACTGAAGCTTTCTTT. Its translation is CASSQDPLSSTEAFF.

At least ten counts were recorded for this clonotype. This sequence joins TRBV20-1 and TRBJ1-4; D unclear. This CDR3 comprises 14 residues. In germline, CDR1 is DFQATT, CDR2 SNEGSKA (reference sequence). V gave up 0 bases and J gave up 1 base, with 6 bases separating them. CDR3 DNA sequence: TGCAGTGCTAGAGAGGAAGGAACTAATGAAAAACTGTTTTTT. Translating it yields CSAREEGTNEKLFF.

This clonotype was observed many times. The chain uses TRBV6-1 and TRBJ2-2, with no clear D. This CDR3 has 12 residues. Germline lookup yields CDR1 MNHNS and CDR2 SASEGT. V lost 7 bases and J 8 bases, leaving 11 bases between the germline ends. The CDR3 nucleotides are TGTGCCAGCATGTACCTGGGGGGGGAGCTGTTTTTT. Translated, it gives CASMYLGGELFF.

This clonotype was detected ten times or more. This chain joins TRBV5-6 and TRBJ1-1; D is perhaps TRBD1 (5 bases). The CDR3 length is 15 residues. Germline CDR1 SGHDT, CDR2 YYEEEE. The V end was cut by 4 bases, the J end by 4 bases, with 17 bases between. The CDR3 bases are TGTGCCAGCAGCCTGCGCGGGGGACGGGGCACTGAAGCTTTCTTT. Encoded protein: CASSLRGGRGTEAFF.

Ten or more counts support this clonotype. The chain combines TRBV30 with TRBJ1-5; D gene uncertain. The CDR3 contains 13 residues. The germline CDR1 and CDR2 sequences are GTSNPN and SVGIG (reference sequence). The V gene lost 2 bases and the J gene lost 7 bases, with 12 bases spanning the gap. The CDR3 protein is CAWSPTSLQPQHF. CDR3 sequence (DNA): TGTGCCTGGAGTCCTACGAGTTTGCAGCCCCAGCATTTT.

Notes on this clonotype: A read error may explain this, as a much larger clone is one base away. The V call is TRBV12-3 or TRBV12-4, the J call TRBJ2-3; TRBD2 matches 9 bases. This CDR3 has 14 amino acids. The J segment lost 5 bases and the V segment lost 5 bases, leaving 5 bases of the junction unmatched. The CDR3 nucleotides are TGTGCCAGCAGTACTAGCGGGCCGGAAGATACGCAGTATTTT. Encoded protein: CASSTSGPEDTQYF.

This clonotype was observed a few times. The chain employs TRBV5-1 and TRBJ2-3; perhaps D is TRBD1 or TRBD2 (5 bases each). V lost 2 bases and J 2 bases, leaving 15 bases between the germline ends. This CDR3 is 16 amino acids long. CDR1 and CDR2 from the germline V gene are SGHRS and YFSETQ. CDR3 sequence: CASSFNPGPHTDTQYF. CDR3 DNA sequence: TGCGCCAGCAGCTTCAACCCGGGACCACACACAGATACGCAGTATTTT. The full variable domain, rest sourced from reference TRBV5-1 and TRBJ2-3, is KAGVTQTPRYLIKTRGQQVTLSCSPISGHRSVSWYQQTPGQGLQFLFEYFSETQRNKGNFPGRFSGRQFSNSRSEMNVSTLELGDSALYLCASSFNPGPHTDTQYFGPGTRLTVL.